This T cell receptor beta chain was identified during a study of cytomegalovirus exposure and HLA in healthy donors. Broader study findings: Reports described diagnosis of cytomegalovirus status by the classifier as highly specific and sensitive. Later on, an analysis showed TCR association rates differing by HLA locus, with DRB1 the most and HLA-C the fewest.

The length of the CDR3 is 14 residues. V was pared by 5 bases and J by 3 bases, with 6 bases of the junction left unmatched. Germline V CDR1 and CDR2: MDHEN, SYDVKM. Comment on this clone: Its cognate antigen is unknown. The identical CDR3 is also encoded by other nucleotide sequences in the sample.

The primer mix had 60 Vbeta and 13 Jbeta primers. Using immunoSEQ multiplex PCR, the repertoire was profiled, and TCRdb retains in-frame clones only, with some absent. Here the sample spans roughly 150,000 clones, approximately 81% being singletons. The receptor's source is a female donor in good health and CMV-seronegative. The chain carries TRBV28 and TRBJ2-7, with 8 bases matching TRBD2. Sequencing was performed on PBMCs. CDR3 in DNA: TGTGCCAGCAGTCTTACTAGCGGCAACTACGAGCAGTACTTC. It yields the protein CASSLTSGNYEQYF.